A selection of T cell receptor beta chains follows, all from one sample in a study of T cell repertoires in cytomegalovirus infection. TCRdb re-called the reads through MiXCR, storing one row per CDR3 protein. The repertoire includes over 200,000 distinct CDR3 sequences, roughly 13% of them detected once, and around 9.5% sits in the top ten. The sample consisted of PBMCs. The source is a human donor in good health (CMV status not recorded). Some clones in this sample may be carry-over from other donors' samples. Each CDR3 is given without its conserved first and last residue. Each record gives: V gene, clone size, D gene, CDR3 protein. A D gene is named only where the DNA matches it firmly. Clone size is not always given. Where it is, it says once, few, many or a class for expanded clones.

TRBV6-1,many,TRBD1,ASSRGQGHEQY
TRBV29-1,few,.,SVADRGTEAF
TRBV7-2,many,TRBD2,ASSTGLAGAGELF
TRBV7-2,many,TRBD2,ASSLYASGSYEQY
TRBV7-2,many,TRBD1,ASSWGQGGTYGYT
TRBV10-3,many,.,AISTVYGYT
TRBV29-1,few,.,SVVRVGRRPEAF
TRBV19,many,TRBD2,ASSILAVLNTGELF
TRBV12-3/TRBV12-4,many,.,ASKIQEWGAEAF
TRBV28,.,TRBD1,ASSPSGQGLDQTQY
TRBV10-3,few,.,AISEPPWAGRHEQY
TRBV7-9,many,.,ASSDGRADTQY
TRBV5-6,.,.,ASSLSGATFTDTQY
TRBV4-1,many,.,ASSQDFTDRQPQH
TRBV6-1,many,TRBD1,ASRRQGPDTQY
TRBV6-2/TRBV6-3,few,.,ASSYAVNSYNEQF
TRBV20-1,.,.,SARDIRMNTEAF
TRBV11-3,few,.,ASSRRADTQY
TRBV6-5,many,TRBD1,ASTKQGGNEAF
TRBV20-1,few,TRBD1,SARGDRGYGYT
TRBV20-1,many,.,SASVPDMNTEAF
TRBV29-1,few,TRBD1,SVPGQGYTGELF
TRBV18,.,TRBD1,ASYQPGQGSKETQY
TRBV12-3/TRBV12-4,few,.,ASTPGLSYGYT
TRBV18,few,TRBD2,ASSPLLREYQETQY
TRBV5-1,.,TRBD1,ASGTGNTGELF